This T cell receptor (beta chain) is drawn from a study of T-cell reconstitution after alpha-beta-depleted transplantation in children. Unique molecular identifiers were incorporated into the prepared TCRbeta library. TCRdb fed the PCR reads into MiXCR, producing one record per CDR3 protein. The repertoire holds some 260,000 distinct CDR3 sequences, about 24% seen once, with about 5% in the top ten. This clonotype has just a few counts. Its antigen is not identified. Germline CDR1 is DFQATT and CDR2 is SNEGSKA (reference sequence). CDR3 size: 16 residues. Trimming took off 1 base at V and 5 bases at J, with 18 bases between the two ends. Study conclusions and caveats: Some patients' high day-60 TCRbeta diversity was traced to surviving recipient T cells and thymic progenitors. Expanded graft clones numbering several hundred reportedly gave rise to alpha-beta T cells about two months after transplant.

The origin of this receptor is a female patient aged 2 to 10 who had a stem cell transplant for congenital amegakaryocytic thrombocytopenia, so the T cells may come from the graft donor. The chain uses TRBV20-1 and TRBJ1-5, with D tentatively TRBD1 (5 bases). The sequenced sample was PBMCs, mostly from graft donor cells, obtained 360 days after TCRalphabeta/CD19-depleted stem cell transplant. CDR3 nucleotides: TGCAGTGCTAGAGGGTGGGGCGGAGGTATCCATCAGCCCCAGCATTTT. This encodes CSARGWGGGIHQPQHF.